This TCR beta chain was identified in a study of blood T cell repertoires in COVID-19. The wider study: T cells, B-cell-depleted T cells, or PBMCs provided the cDNA or gDNA that served as material.

Germline CDR1 and CDR2: LGHNT and FRNRAP. This CDR3 has 13 residues. V was clipped by 7 bases and J by 9 bases, with 16 bases between them. The method was immunoSEQ multiplex PCR; TCRdb's version includes in-frame clones alone and lacks a portion of them. This table holds fewer than 350,000 clones, around 90% found once. This chain links TRBV12-5 with TRBJ2-1; D is ambiguous. This receptor was obtained from a woman younger than 45 with acute COVID-19. Sample: PBMCs or T cells enriched from blood (not recorded which). The DNA of the CDR3 is TGTGCTAGTGCTCTAACTCCCCCCGGTGAGCAGTTCTTC. Its translation is CASALTPPGEQFF.